The sequence of this T cell receptor beta chain was determined in a study of blood T cell repertoires in COVID-19. Trimming stripped 1 base from V and 7 bases from J, with 19 bases between. The CDR3 sequence is 15 residues long. Germline values: CDR1 SQVTM, CDR2 ANQGSEA. Measured with immunoSEQ multiplex PCR; TCRdb has only the in-frame clones, and not every one. The sample includes 45,000 to 55,000 clones, more than 80% of them seen just once. The chain combines TRBV29-1 with TRBJ1-2; D is ambiguous. Sequenced: peripheral blood. This sequence originates from a human donor in a cohort sampled during active COVID-19. The chain's CDR3 is CSVEVGPREVTGYTF. In DNA form, the CDR3 reads TGCAGCGTTGAAGTGGGTCCGAGGGAGGTTACTGGCTACACCTTC.